These T cell receptor beta chains were read from a single sample in a study of shared clonotypes between healthy human individuals. TCRdb keeps only in-frame clones here, not all; method: immunoSEQ multiplex PCR. Here the sample spans 2 million to 2.5 million clones, roughly 92% being singletons. The sequenced sample consisted of naive CD4+ T cells from PBMCs. These TCRs come from a young man in good health. Some clones in this sample may be carry-over from other donors' samples. Each CDR3 is given with its conserved first and last residue. The D gene is left open where the match is weak.

J gene	D gene	V gene	CDR3 protein
TRBJ2-2	-	TRBV20-1	CSARKPGELFF
TRBJ1-2	-	TRBV5-6	CASSSGLDYGYTF
TRBJ1-3	-	TRBV7-9	CASSPRGSSSGNTIYF
TRBJ2-5	TRBD2	TRBV9	CASSLGLAGGETQYF
TRBJ2-3	-	TRBV6-6	CATLLRVGDTQYF
TRBJ2-3	-	TRBV7-6	CASSLSTDTQYF
TRBJ2-2	TRBD1	TRBV6-5	CASTAGTVNTGELFF
TRBJ2-1	TRBD2	TRBV9	CASSGGTSGPNEQFF
TRBJ2-7	TRBD2	TRBV15	CATSRKRGGSEQYF
TRBJ2-4	-	TRBV6-6	CASTSLSGIQYF
TRBJ2-2	-	TRBV7-9	CASSPRERATNTGELFF
TRBJ2-4	TRBD2	TRBV30	CACSATSGLNIQYF
TRBJ1-4	-	TRBV6-5	CASSYGTSRGEKLFF
TRBJ2-3	TRBD2	TRBV28	CASIKGGAAGITSTDTQYF
TRBJ2-4	-	TRBV4-2	CASSQGGSENIQYF
TRBJ2-1	-	TRBV7-3	CASTPGAGPYNEQFF
TRBJ1-5	-	TRBV9	CASSEGRDYSNQPQHF
TRBJ1-4	-	TRBV5-1	CASRSRPNEKLFF